These 20 T cell receptor beta chains originate from one sample sequenced in a study of blood T cell repertoires in COVID-19. Using immunoSEQ multiplex PCR, the repertoire was profiled, and TCRdb retains in-frame clones only, with some absent. The data hold 60,000 or so clones, with about 66% observed a single time. The sequenced sample was PBMCs or T cells enriched from blood (not recorded which). These receptors originate from a woman aged 55 to 70 who had been exposed to COVID-19.

This clone was seen many times. The chain couples TRBV14 to TRBJ2-3; no definite D call. This CDR3 spans 13 amino acids. CDR1 SGHDN and CDR2 FVKESK come from the germline V gene. Deletions cut 0 bases from V and 8 bases from J, with 9 bases between. The CDR3 DNA sequence: TGTGCCAGCAGCCAAGAACGCATGAGTACGCAGTATTTT. Translation: CASSQERMSTQYF. The entire variable domain, with the rest obtained from reference TRBV14 and TRBJ2-3, is as follows: EAGVTQFPSHSVIEKGQTVTLRCDPISGHDNLYWYRRVMGKEIKFLLHFVKESKQDESGMPNNRFLAERTGGTYSTLKVQPAELEDSGVYFCASSQERMSTQYFGPGTRLTVL.

J is TRBJ2-2 and V is TRBV2, with 7 nucleotides matching TRBD1. This CDR3 has 14 amino acids. V dropped 11 bases and J dropped 4; count of bases not matched to a gene: 10. Germline V lookup: CDR1 SNHLY, CDR2 FYNNEI. The CDR3 region has the DNA TGTGCCGGCGAGGGACAGCCGAGCACCGGGGAGCTGTTTTTT. It translates to CAGEGQPSTGELFF. The full variable domain, rest sourced from reference TRBV2 and TRBJ2-2, is EPEVTQTPSHQVTQMGQEVILRCVPISNHLYFYWYRQILGQKVEFLVSFYNNEISEKSEIFDDQFSVERPDGSNFTLKIRSTKLEDSAMYFCAGEGQPSTGELFFGEGSRLTVL.

This chain joins TRBV30 and TRBJ1-2; D gene unclear. CDR3 size: 14 residues. The germline V gene encodes CDR1 GTSNPN and CDR2 SVGIG (reference sequence). Trimming took off 0 bases at V and 6 bases at J, with 14 bases between the two ends. The CDR3 loop is CAWSVRPAVHGYTF. The CDR3 bases are TGTGCCTGGAGTGTACGTCCTGCAGTACATGGCTACACCTTC.

The V call is TRBV30, the J call TRBJ2-7; 11 nucleotides line up with TRBD1. This CDR3 comprises 15 residues. Germline values: CDR1 GTSNPN, CDR2 SVGIG (reference sequence). The V segment lost 0 bases and the J segment 4 bases; nucleotides outside the gene matches: 5. CDR3 sequence reads: CAWSVPGTGGYEQYF. The CDR3 DNA reads TGTGCCTGGAGTGTCCCCGGGACAGGGGGTTACGAGCAGTACTTC. Drawing the rest from reference TRBV30 and TRBJ2-7, the complete variable domain is SQTIHQWPATLVQPVGSPLSLECTVEGTSNPNLYWYRQAAGRGLQLLFYSVGIGQISSEVPQNLSASRPQDRQFILSSKKLLLSDSGFYLCAWSVPGTGGYEQYFGPGTRLTVT.

This clone was observed once. The chain couples TRBV6-5 to TRBJ1-6, with TRBD1 matching over 7 bases. This CDR3 comprises 14 residues. Unmatched junction bases numbered 14, after V lost 7 bases and J lost 14 bases. CDR1 is MNHEY and CDR2 is SVGAGI in the germline V gene. CDR3 sequence: CASTARGTPFTLHF. CDR3 in DNA: TGTGCCAGCACCGCCAGGGGGACCCCCTTCACCCTCCACTTT.

The rearrangement joins TRBV5-1 to TRBJ1-1; TRBD1 agrees at 8 bases. Per the germline V gene, CDR1 is SGHRS and CDR2 is YFSETQ. V dropped 4 bases and J dropped 4; count of bases not matched to a gene: 15. The CDR3 sequence is 17 residues long. The CDR3 is CASSGRLKDRGGTEAFF. The DNA of the CDR3 is TGCGCCAGCAGCGGAAGACTAAAAGACAGGGGCGGCACTGAAGCTTTCTTT.

The genes are TRBV19 and TRBJ2-6; 7 bases match TRBD1. V shed 9 bases and J 6 bases; nucleotides not matched to a gene: 14. Germline V gene lookup returns CDR1 LNHDA and CDR2 SQIVND (reference sequence). CDR3 length equals 16 residues. The CDR3 is CARPSSTGIEANVLTF. The CDR3 bases are TGTGCCAGACCGAGTTCGACAGGGATTGAGGCCAACGTCCTGACTTTC.

CDR3 sequence: CASSPYRAGELFF. CDR3 nucleotide sequence: TGTGCCAGCAGCCCGTACCGGGCCGGGGAGCTGTTTTTT. The genes are TRBV7-2 and TRBJ2-2, with D uncertain. CDR1 is SGHTA, CDR2 FQGNSA, per germline. CDR3 length: 13 amino acids. V was shortened by 5 bases and J by 6 bases, with 10 bases between the two germline ends.

This clone was found many times. The chain has TRBV4-3 and TRBJ2-1; 9 positions agree with TRBD2. The CDR3 is 16 amino acids. CDR1 and CDR2 from the germline V gene are LGHNA and YSLEER. Trimming took 3 bases from V and 8 from J; bases not matched to a gene: 11. The CDR3 region is CASSHTGTSLGDEQFF. CDR3 DNA: TGCGCCAGCAGCCACACCGGGACTAGCCTCGGTGATGAGCAGTTCTTC.

This chain links TRBV24-1 with TRBJ2-7, with 7 bases fitting TRBD2. The ends lost 11 bases at V and 0 bases at J; junction bases unmatched: 9. Germline V gene data show CDR1 as KGHDR and CDR2 as SFDVKD. The CDR3 consists of 14 residues. This chain's CDR3 is CAIAGRGSSYEQYF. CDR3 DNA sequence: TGTGCCATTGCGGGCCGCGGGAGCTCCTACGAGCAGTACTTC.

J is TRBJ1-5 and V is TRBV6-5, with no clear D. Per the germline V gene, CDR1 is MNHEY and CDR2 is SVGAGI. V gave up 6 bases and J gave up 7 bases, with 4 bases separating them. The CDR3 spans 10 residues. The CDR3 spells CASSRQPQHF. DNA for the CDR3: TGTGCCAGCAGCAGGCAGCCCCAGCATTTT.

This clone was recorded at least ten times. The chain combines TRBV6-5 with TRBJ2-2, with D perhaps TRBD2 (6 bases). The CDR3 is 15 amino acids. Germline V gene lookup returns CDR1 MNHEY and CDR2 SVGAGI. The V and J ends lost 2 bases and 7 bases respectively, with 14 bases between them. As DNA, the CDR3 is TGTGCCAGCAGTTACCAGGGAGGTTCGGTCGGGGAGCTGTTTTTT. As protein: CASSYQGGSVGELFF.

The CDR3 loop is CASSSNRESTQYF. In DNA, the CDR3 is TGTGCCAGCAGTTCGAACAGGGAGAGTACGCAGTATTTT. V gene TRBV27 combines with J gene TRBJ2-3, with D possibly being TRBD1 (6 bases). This CDR3 has 13 amino acids. Trimming removed 4 bases at V and 8 bases at J, with 13 bases between. Germline V gene data show CDR1 as MNHEY and CDR2 as SMNVEV (reference sequence).

This chain joins TRBV28 and TRBJ1-4; TRBD1 agrees at 10 bases. Germline trimming cut 1 base from V and 7 bases from J; bases unmatched to any gene: 6. The CDR3 spans 16 residues. Germline V CDR1 and CDR2: MDHEN, SYDVKM. This chain's CDR3 is CASSLSATGGGEKLFF. As DNA, the CDR3 is TGTGCCAGCAGTTTATCGGCGACAGGGGGCGGTGAAAAACTGTTTTTT.

The chain links TRBV3-1 (or the pseudogene TRBV3-2) to TRBJ1-1; 10 bases map to TRBD1. The V and J ends lost 2 bases and 11 bases, in that order; junction bases with no gene match: 5. This CDR3 spans 13 amino acids. Germline loops: CDR1 LGHDT, CDR2 YNNKEL (reference sequence). The DNA of the CDR3 is TGTGCCAGCAGCCAAACTCGGACAGGGGGGGCTTTCTTT. Protein sequence: CASSQTRTGGAFF.

The chain couples TRBV9 to TRBJ1-1; possible D gene TRBD1, 5 bases. V lost 4 bases and J 2 bases, leaving 15 bases between the germline ends. CDR1 is SGDLS and CDR2 is YYNGEE in the germline V gene. CDR3 size: 15 residues. For the CDR3, the DNA is TGTGCCAGCAGCCAACTTAGGGGAATTAACACTGAAGCTTTCTTT. It codes for CASSQLRGINTEAFF.

This clone was detected once. CDR3 sequence reads: CASRDRDEQYF. The DNA of the CDR3 is TGTGCCAGCAGGGACAGGGACGAGCAGTACTTC. The rearrangement links TRBV2 to TRBJ2-7; 8 bases are a match to TRBD1. The V gene's germline CDR1 is SNHLY and CDR2 FYNNEI. CDR3 length equals 11 residues. V shed 6 bases, J shed 5 bases, and the junction held 0 bases outside the gene matches.

V is TRBV5-1 and J is TRBJ2-2, with 7 bases identical to TRBD1. This CDR3 is 14 amino acids long. Trimming at V came to 5 bases and at J to 2 bases, leaving 3 bases not matched to a gene. Germline V gives CDR1 SGHRS, CDR2 YFSETQ. The CDR3 coding sequence is TGCGCCAGCAGTGGGGACAGTAACACCGGGGAGCTGTTTTTT. Amino acid sequence: CASSGDSNTGELFF.

The chain combines TRBV5-4 with TRBJ2-1, with 13 bases lining up with TRBD2. The CDR3 sequence is 15 residues long. V lost 4 bases and J lost 6; bases outside the gene matches: 4. Per germline, CDR1 SGHNT and CDR2 YYREEE (reference sequence). CDR3 region: CASSPRTSGSNEQFF. The CDR3 nucleotides read TGTGCCAGCAGCCCCCGGACTAGCGGGAGCAATGAGCAGTTCTTC.

The V gene is TRBV7-9, the J gene TRBJ1-1; TRBD1 aligns across 8 bases. Germline CDR1 SEHNR, CDR2 FQNEAQ (reference sequence). CDR3 size: 15 residues. Trimming cost V 1 base and J 1 base; bases outside gene matches: 2. The CDR3 nucleotides read TGTGCCAGCAGCTTAGGGACAGGGACGAACACTGAAGCTTTCTTT. Protein sequence: CASSLGTGTNTEAFF.